Given below is one T cell receptor beta chain in context. Its antigen is not known. The germline CDR1 and CDR2 sequences are SNHLY and FYNNEI. CDR3 size: 15 residues. V lost 5 bases to trimming and J lost 4 bases, with 17 bases between them. The data stem from a study of T cells in localized non-small cell lung cancer. Study results and limitations: Longer overall survival was associated with a higher density of T cells in the blood. Analysis by sequencing included only one tumor region, so heterogeneity remains possible.

The repertoire was sequenced with immunoSEQ multiplex PCR; TCRdb's copy has only in-frame clones and lacks some. Seen here are around 25,000 clones, about 86% observed once, and the top ten hold 12% to 15%. The sample in question was peripheral blood, obtained before any cancer treatment. The chain uses TRBV2 and TRBJ1-2; no reliable D call. The source is a female donor over 55 with stage I lung adenocarcinoma. CDR3 nucleotide sequence: TGTGCCAGCAGTCTCGAGATTGGGGTGGGCTATGGCTACACCTTC. It specifies CASSLEIGVGYGYTF.